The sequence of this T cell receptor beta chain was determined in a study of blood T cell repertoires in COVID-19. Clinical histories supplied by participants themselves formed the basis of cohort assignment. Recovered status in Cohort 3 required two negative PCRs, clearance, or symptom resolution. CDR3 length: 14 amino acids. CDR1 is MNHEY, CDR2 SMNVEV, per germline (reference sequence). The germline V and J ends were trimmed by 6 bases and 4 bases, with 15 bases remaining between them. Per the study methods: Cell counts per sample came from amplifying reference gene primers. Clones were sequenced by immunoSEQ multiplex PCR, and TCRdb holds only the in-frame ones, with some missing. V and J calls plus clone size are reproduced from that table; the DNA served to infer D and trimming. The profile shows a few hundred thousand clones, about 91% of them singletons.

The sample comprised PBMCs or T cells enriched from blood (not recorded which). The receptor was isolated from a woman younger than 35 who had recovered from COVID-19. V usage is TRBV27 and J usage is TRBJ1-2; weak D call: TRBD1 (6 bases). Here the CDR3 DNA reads TGTGCCAGCAGCCCAGGGGCCGCTCTCTATGGCTACACCTTC. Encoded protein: CASSPGAALYGYTF.